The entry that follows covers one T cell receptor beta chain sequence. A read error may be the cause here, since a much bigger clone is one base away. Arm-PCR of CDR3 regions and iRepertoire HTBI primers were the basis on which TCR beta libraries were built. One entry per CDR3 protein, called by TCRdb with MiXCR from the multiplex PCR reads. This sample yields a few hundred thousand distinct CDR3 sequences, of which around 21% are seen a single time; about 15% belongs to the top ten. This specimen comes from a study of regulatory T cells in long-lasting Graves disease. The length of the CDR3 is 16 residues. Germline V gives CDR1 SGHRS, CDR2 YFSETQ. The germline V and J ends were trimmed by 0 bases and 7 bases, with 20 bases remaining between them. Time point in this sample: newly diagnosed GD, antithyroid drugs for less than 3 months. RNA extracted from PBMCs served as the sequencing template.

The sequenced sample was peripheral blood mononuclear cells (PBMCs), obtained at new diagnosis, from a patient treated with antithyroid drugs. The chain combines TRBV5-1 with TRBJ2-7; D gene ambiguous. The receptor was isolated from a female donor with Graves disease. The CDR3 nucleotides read TGCGCCAGCAGCTTGGATCCGGCCAGCTCCTACAATGAGCAGTACTTC. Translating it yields CASSLDPASSYNEQYF.